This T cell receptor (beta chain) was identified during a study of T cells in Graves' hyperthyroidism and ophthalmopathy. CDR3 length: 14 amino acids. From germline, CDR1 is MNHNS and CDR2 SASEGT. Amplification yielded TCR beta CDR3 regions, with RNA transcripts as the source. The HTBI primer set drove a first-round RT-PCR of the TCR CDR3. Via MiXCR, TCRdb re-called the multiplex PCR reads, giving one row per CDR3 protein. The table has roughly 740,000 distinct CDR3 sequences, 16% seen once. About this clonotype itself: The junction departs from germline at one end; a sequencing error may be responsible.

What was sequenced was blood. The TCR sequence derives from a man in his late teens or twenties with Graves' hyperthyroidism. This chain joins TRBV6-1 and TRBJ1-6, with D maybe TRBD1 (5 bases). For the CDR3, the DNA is TGTGGCAGCAGTGAAACGCAGGGAGGTTCACCCCTCCACTTT. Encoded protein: CGSSETQGGSPLHF.